This T cell receptor beta chain was captured in a study of PD-1 blockade in classical Hodgkin lymphoma. Findings and limits, study-wide: Diversity in CD4+ TCRs, unlike that measured in CD8+ TCRs, had risen significantly by C4D1.

The assay was immunoSEQ multiplex PCR, and TCRdb's table has in-frame clones only and misses some. Among tens of thousands of clones listed, 90% were seen once. Remarks on this clone: Its matching antigen is unknown.

Time point given: cycle 4 day 1 (C4D1), after five to seven weeks of nivolumab. Relapse was seen in all patients after autologous stem cell transplantation, and brentuximab vedotin exposure was variable. Between the trimmed V and J ends, which lost 6 bases and 7 bases, there was a span of 9 bases. This CDR3 is 11 amino acids long. Germline-derived CDR1 and CDR2 are MDHEN and SYDVKM. This sequence joins TRBV28 and TRBJ1-1; D not certain. This material consisted of peripheral blood mononuclear cells (PBMCs), taken before the fourth cycle of nivolumab. This TCR came from a human donor with classical Hodgkin lymphoma. DNA of the CDR3: TGTGCCAGCAGGGAGTGGGGTGAAGCTTTCTTT. Its protein is CASREWGEAFF.